The entry below describes one T cell receptor (beta chain). Its specificity is unknown. Specified treatment: oral pan-JAK inhibitor, 5-10 mg twice daily. This specimen comes from a study of CD8+ T cells in alopecia areata. Study overall: The drug, oral tofacitinib, was given to treated patients at 5 to 10 mg twice daily. Overall study results and limits: Amid tofacitinib therapy, many expanded lesional clones stayed present in scalp and blood.

This CDR3 is 12 amino acids long. The V end was cut by 4 bases, the J end by 5 bases, with 11 bases between. The germline gives CDR1 GTSNPN, CDR2 SVGIG (reference sequence). RNA was extracted and reverse transcribed into cDNA as the sequencing template. Clones were sequenced by immunoSEQ multiplex PCR, and TCRdb holds only the in-frame ones, with some missing. The repertoire consists of around 180,000 clones, with around 60% occurring once and the leading ten covering approximately 1.3%. The rearrangement joins TRBV30 to TRBJ1-2; D is undetermined. The receptor was derived from a human donor with alopecia areata. Sequenced here: CD4+ T cells sorted from blood, sampled around week 49, from a patient treated with tofacitinib. The CDR3: CAWKSERYGYTF. The CDR3 DNA follows: TGTGCCTGGAAATCAGAGCGTTATGGCTACACCTTC.